This T cell receptor (beta chain) emerged from a study of blood T cell repertoires in COVID-19 (dated by TCRdb to between 2020 and 2021). General notes on the study: Samples covering the acute and convalescent phases of COVID-19 were provided by collaborators in the United States, Italy and Spain. The prospective study material was composed of cDNA or gDNA derived from T cells, B-cell-depleted T cells, or PBMCs. Deeply sampled blood TCRbeta repertoires from subjects exposed to, actively infected with, or recovered from COVID-19 were included in the dataset. The repertoires were released in a freely available public database intended as a resource for research on the immune response to SARS-CoV-2. The samples were drawn from the first 160 participants of the ongoing ImmuneRACE study and from 1,254 subjects provided by 6 global collaborators. The sample metadata nearly always contained a de-identified subject ID, COVID-19 status, age in years and sex. Where HLA class I and class II types were available, the types were taken from metadata supplied by the sample provider, not from assay-based typing.

On the study overall, not on this receptor specifically: The amount of clinical and demographic metadata varied by source and participant and was provided uncurated.

For this clone: Its antigen is not yet known. No base qualities exist here, and no much larger clone lies one base off it.

From a lookup of the germline V gene, CDR1 and CDR2 are KGHDR and SFDVKD. V and J are truncated by 7 bases and 1 base respectively, leaving an intervening sequence of 9 bases. Spanning cysteine to phenylalanine, the CDR3 consists of 13 amino acids. This entry keeps only the CDR3 DNA: 39 bases, framed from base 1. In the prospective study, participants were roughly 18 to 100 years old, resided in approximately 22 geographic areas of the United States, and were enrolled through a virtual design. To assign participants to cohorts, the prospective study relied on clinical history that participants themselves reported in a screening survey and a study questionnaire. Recovered participants in ImmuneRACE Cohort 3 were defined by two consecutive negative NP/OP PCR tests, clearance by a healthcare professional, or resolution of symptoms. Mobile phlebotomists in the prospective study collected whole blood, serum and a nasopharyngeal or oropharyngeal swab from every participant. Over a roughly two-month period, participants in the prospective study had the option of providing additional blood draws and questionnaires. Blood samples from the prospective study were shipped frozen or at room temperature prior to DNA extraction.

The immunoSEQ Assay, a bias-controlled multiplex PCR, was used to amplify TCRbeta CDR3 regions from genomic DNA. On the authors' methods: The number of nucleated cells in each sample was estimated from the amplification of reference gene primers within the assay. To quantify the absolute abundance of each unique TCRbeta CDR3 rearrangement, sequence reads were collapsed and filtered. For each sample, productive Simpson clonality was calculated as the square root of Simpson's diversity index across productive rearrangements. The immuneACCESS repertoire file appears here via TCRdb, limited to in-frame rearrangements. These files lack a portion of the clones; in checked studies, under half of the deficit traces to unresolved V genes, and the cause of the others is not known. V, J and clone size derive from that table, while D and trimming were established from the DNA sequence. The sample table shows around 500,000 clones, and 75% to 90% are seen once. Around 7.9% of the sample belongs to the ten largest clones.

The source material was PBMCs or T cells enriched from blood (not recorded which). The chain was built from TRBV24-1 and TRBJ2-5, with TRBD2 perhaps the D gene, on 6 matching bases. This sequence was found in a woman aged 55-70 years who had recovered from COVID-19. Here is the DNA: TGTGCCACCAGCGGGACTTTCCAAGAGACCCAGTACTTC. The translation is CATSGTFQETQYF.